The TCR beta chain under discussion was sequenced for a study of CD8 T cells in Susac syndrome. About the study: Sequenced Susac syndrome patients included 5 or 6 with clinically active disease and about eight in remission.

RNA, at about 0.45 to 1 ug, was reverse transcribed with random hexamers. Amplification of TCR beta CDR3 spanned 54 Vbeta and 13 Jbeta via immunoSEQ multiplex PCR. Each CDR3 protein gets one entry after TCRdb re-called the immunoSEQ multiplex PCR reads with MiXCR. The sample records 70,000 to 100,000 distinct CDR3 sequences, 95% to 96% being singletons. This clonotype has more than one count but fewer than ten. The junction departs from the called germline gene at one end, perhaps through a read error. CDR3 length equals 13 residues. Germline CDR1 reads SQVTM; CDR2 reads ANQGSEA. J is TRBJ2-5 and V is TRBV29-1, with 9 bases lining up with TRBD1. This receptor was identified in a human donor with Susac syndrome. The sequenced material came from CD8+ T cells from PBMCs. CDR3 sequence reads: CSEGQGPQGTQYF. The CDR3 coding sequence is TGCAGCGAGGGACAGGGACCCCAAGGGACCCAGTACTTC.